The rows below give T cell receptor beta chains drawn from one sample of a study of CXCR3-negative and CXCR3-positive naive CD8 T cells. TCRdb re-called the 5' RACE reads and catalogs CDR3 proteins one per entry, DNA excluded. This listing includes about 130,000 distinct CDR3 sequences. Sequencing used naive CXCR3- CD8+ T cells from blood. These receptors originate from a human donor in good health. Some clones in this sample may be carry-over from other donors' samples. CDR3s include the opening cysteine and the closing phenylalanine or tryptophan.

j_call,v_call,cdr3_aa
TRBJ1-5,TRBV6-2/TRBV6-3,CASSYAGQEFNQPQHF
TRBJ2-7,TRBV28,CASSFPLQGRDYEQYF
TRBJ2-1,TRBV12-3/TRBV12-4,CASSQYRDYNEQFF
TRBJ2-1,TRBV14,CASSQVLAGGTYNEQFF
TRBJ1-1,TRBV19,CASVSYGTTKNTEASF
TRBJ2-7,TRBV6-5,CASSYEASGAYEQYF
TRBJ2-2,TRBV29-1,CSVEDSSPPGELFF
TRBJ2-3,TRBV20-1,CSVRGSTDTQYF
TRBJ2-7,TRBV29-1,CSVEGQGETYEQYF
TRBJ2-3,TRBV29-1,CSVDGGSTDTQYF
TRBJ1-1,TRBV5-8,CASSLEGGVMNTEAFF
TRBJ1-1,TRBV5-6,CASSPVAVNTEAFF
TRBJ2-5,TRBV28,CASRLAGGGETQYF
TRBJ2-3,TRBV4-3,CASSQDRTSGADTQYF
TRBJ2-3,TRBV29-1,CSVEDDTDTQYF
TRBJ2-1,TRBV4-1,CASSQATSGASSSYNEQFF
TRBJ1-2,TRBV27,CASSLSLDSFGYTF
TRBJ2-3,TRBV10-3,CAITSHRESTDTQYF
TRBJ2-3,TRBV6-5,CASGTRSTDTQYF
TRBJ1-2,TRBV24-1,CATSDRDRDYGYTF
TRBJ1-1,TRBV14,CASSQFGARTEAFF
TRBJ2-7,TRBV7-3,CASSLTGGYPLYEQYF
TRBJ2-7,TRBV7-2,CASSLEPWSQGYPEQYF
TRBJ2-1,TRBV28,CASSLPGAHNEQFF
TRBJ1-5,TRBV6-9,CASRRPQPQHF